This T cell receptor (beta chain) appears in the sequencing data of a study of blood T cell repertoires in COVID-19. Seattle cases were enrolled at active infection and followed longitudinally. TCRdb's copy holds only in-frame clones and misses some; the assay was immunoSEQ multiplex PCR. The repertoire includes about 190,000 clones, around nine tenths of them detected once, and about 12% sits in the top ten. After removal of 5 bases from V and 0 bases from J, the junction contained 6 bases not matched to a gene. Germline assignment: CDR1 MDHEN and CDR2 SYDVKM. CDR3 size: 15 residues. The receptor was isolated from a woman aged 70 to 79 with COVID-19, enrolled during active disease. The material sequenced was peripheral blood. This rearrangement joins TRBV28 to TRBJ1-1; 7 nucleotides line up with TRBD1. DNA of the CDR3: TGTGCCAGCAGTGCCCACAGGGGTATGAACACTGAAGCTTTCTTT. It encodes CASSAHRGMNTEAFF.